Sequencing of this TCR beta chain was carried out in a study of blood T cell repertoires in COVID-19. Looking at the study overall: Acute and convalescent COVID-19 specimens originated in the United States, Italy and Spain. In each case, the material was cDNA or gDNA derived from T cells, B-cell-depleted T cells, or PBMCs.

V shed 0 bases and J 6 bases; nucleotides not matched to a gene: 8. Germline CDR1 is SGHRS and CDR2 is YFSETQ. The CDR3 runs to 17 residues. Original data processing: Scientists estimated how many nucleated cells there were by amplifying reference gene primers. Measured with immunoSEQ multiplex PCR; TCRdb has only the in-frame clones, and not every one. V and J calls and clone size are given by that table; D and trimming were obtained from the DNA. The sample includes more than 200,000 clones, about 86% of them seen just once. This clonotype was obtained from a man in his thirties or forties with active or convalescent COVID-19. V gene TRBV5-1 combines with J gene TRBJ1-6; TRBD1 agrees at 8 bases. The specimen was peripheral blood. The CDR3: CASSLVTGGKTNSPLHF. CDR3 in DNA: TGCGCCAGCAGCTTGGTCACAGGGGGAAAGACTAATTCACCCCTCCACTTT. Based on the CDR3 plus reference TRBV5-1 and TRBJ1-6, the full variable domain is KAGVTQTPRYLIKTRGQQVTLSCSPISGHRSVSWYQQTPGQGLQFLFEYFSETQRNKGNFPGRFSGRQFSNSRSEMNVSTLELGDSALYLCASSLVTGGKTNSPLHFGNGTRLTVT.